These 8 T cell receptor beta chains came from one sample sequenced in a study of blood T cell repertoires in COVID-19. Clones were read by immunoSEQ multiplex PCR, and TCRdb kept only the in-frame ones, dropping some. In the table there are about 410,000 clones, 89% of which are singletons. The source material was PBMCs or T cells enriched from blood (not recorded which). The receptors shown here come from a woman in her 30s who had recovered from COVID-19.

V usage is TRBV9 and J usage is TRBJ1-3; D ambiguous. With 4 bases removed from V and 0 bases from J, the gap between germline ends came to 20 bases. CDR1 SGDLS and CDR2 YYNGEE come from the germline V gene. The CDR3 runs 18 residues. CDR3 bases: TGTGCCAGCAGCCCCCAAACGGGAAGGGCGGGCTCTGGAAACACCATATATTTT. Its protein is CASSPQTGRAGSGNTIYF.

The chain carries TRBV28 and TRBJ2-1; D perhaps matches TRBD1 (6 bases). There are 16 residues in the CDR3. Germline V lookup: CDR1 MDHEN, CDR2 SYDVKM. Trimming took off 8 bases at V and 0 bases at J, with 17 bases between the two ends. CDR3 DNA sequence: TGTGCCAGCCGAAAACCCGGGACACGCTCCTACAATGAGCAGTTCTTC. It encodes CASRKPGTRSYNEQFF.

This chain connects TRBV5-6 to TRBJ1-2; 9 bases agree with TRBD1. CDR3 size: 15 residues. Germline V gives CDR1 SGHDT, CDR2 YYEEEE. Trimming cost V 2 bases and J 1 base; bases outside gene matches: 3. In DNA, the CDR3 is TGTGCCAGCAGCTTTAGGACAGGGGTTAACTATGGCTACACCTTC. This codes for CASSFRTGVNYGYTF.

This clone was picked up a small number of times. This chain connects TRBV28 to TRBJ1-4; D remains unclear. Germline V gene data show CDR1 as MDHEN and CDR2 as SYDVKM. V gave up 4 bases and J gave up 6 bases, with 18 bases separating them. The CDR3 runs to 16 residues. CDR3 region: CASSSPGGRGYEKLFF. CDR3 DNA sequence: TGTGCCAGCAGTTCCCCAGGCGGGCGAGGGTATGAAAAACTGTTTTTT.

The count of this clone is one. This rearrangement joins TRBV30 to TRBJ1-4; D possibly corresponds to TRBD1 (5 bases). The CDR3 sequence is 14 residues long. Trimming left V 4 bases short and J 8 bases short, with 17 bases between. Looked up from germline, CDR1 is GTSNPN and CDR2 is SVGIG (reference sequence). The CDR3 coding sequence is TGTGCCTGGACCCGCTCCCCAGGGTGGGAAAAACTGTTTTTT. It translates to CAWTRSPGWEKLFF.

The V and J genes are TRBV5-5 and TRBJ1-5; 7 nucleotides match TRBD1. V shed 4 bases and J 6 bases; nucleotides not matched to a gene: 7. Germline CDR1 is SGHKS and CDR2 is YYEKEE (reference sequence). CDR3 length: 14 residues. CDR3 coding DNA: TGTGCCAGCAGCGCGGGACAGTCGTTTCAGCCCCAGCATTTT. It yields the protein CASSAGQSFQPQHF.

This chain links TRBV3-1 (or the pseudogene TRBV3-2) with TRBJ2-7; D gene unclear. Deletions cut 0 bases from V and 0 bases from J, with 6 bases between. The CDR3 loop spans 14 amino acids. Per germline, CDR1 LGHDT and CDR2 YNNKEL (reference sequence). The CDR3 DNA reads as TGTGCCAGCAGCCAAGAGGCGGACTCCTACGAGCAGTACTTC. Translated: CASSQEADSYEQYF.

This chain connects TRBV5-1 to TRBJ1-1; 7 bases map to TRBD1. V was pared by 6 bases and J by 3 bases, with 11 bases of the junction left unmatched. CDR3 size: 15 residues. CDR1 and CDR2 (germline): SGHRS, YFSETQ. Here the CDR3 DNA reads TGCGCCAGCACTGAAACAGGGGCGAGCTACACTGAAGCTTTCTTT. Amino acid sequence: CASTETGASYTEAFF. Drawing the rest from reference TRBV5-1 and TRBJ1-1, the complete variable domain is KAGVTQTPRYLIKTRGQQVTLSCSPISGHRSVSWYQQTPGQGLQFLFEYFSETQRNKGNFPGRFSGRQFSNSRSEMNVSTLELGDSALYLCASTETGASYTEAFFGQGTRLTVV.